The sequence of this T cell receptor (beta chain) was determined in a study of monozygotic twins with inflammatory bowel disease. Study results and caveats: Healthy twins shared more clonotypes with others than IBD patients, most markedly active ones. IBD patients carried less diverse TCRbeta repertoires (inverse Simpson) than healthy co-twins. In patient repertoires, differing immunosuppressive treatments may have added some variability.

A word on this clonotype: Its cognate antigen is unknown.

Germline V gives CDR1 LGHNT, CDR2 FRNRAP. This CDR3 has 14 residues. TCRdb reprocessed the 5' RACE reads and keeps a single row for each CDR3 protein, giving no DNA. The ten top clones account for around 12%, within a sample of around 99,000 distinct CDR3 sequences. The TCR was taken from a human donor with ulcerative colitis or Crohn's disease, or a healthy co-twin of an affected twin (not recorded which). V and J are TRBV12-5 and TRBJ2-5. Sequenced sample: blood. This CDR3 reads CASGFSGFQETQYF.